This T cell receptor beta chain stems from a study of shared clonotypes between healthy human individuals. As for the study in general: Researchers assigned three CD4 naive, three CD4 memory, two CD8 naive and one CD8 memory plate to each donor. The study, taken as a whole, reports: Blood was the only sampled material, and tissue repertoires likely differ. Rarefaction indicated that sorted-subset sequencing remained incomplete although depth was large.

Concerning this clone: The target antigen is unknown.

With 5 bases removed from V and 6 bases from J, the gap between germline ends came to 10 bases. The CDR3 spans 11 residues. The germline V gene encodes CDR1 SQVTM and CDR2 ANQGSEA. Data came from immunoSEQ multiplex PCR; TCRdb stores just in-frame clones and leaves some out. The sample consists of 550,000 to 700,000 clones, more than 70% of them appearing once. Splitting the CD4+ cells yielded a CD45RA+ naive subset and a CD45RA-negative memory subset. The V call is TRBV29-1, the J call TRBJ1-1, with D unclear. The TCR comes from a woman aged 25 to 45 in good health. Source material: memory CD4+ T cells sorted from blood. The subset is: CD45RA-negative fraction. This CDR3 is CSVYKNPEAFF. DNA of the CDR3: TGCAGCGTTTACAAAAATCCTGAAGCTTTCTTT.